This TCR beta chain emerged from a study of T cells after yellow fever vaccination (dated by TCRdb to 2018 to 2020). With respect to the entire study: The SMART-Seq v4 Ultra Low Input RNA kit was used to prepare libraries from fractions with low cell numbers. Two healthy male donors, one aged 18 to 30 and one aged 30 to 40 years, made up the cohort. To track T-cell clones before and after primary and booster YFV17D yellow fever vaccination, bulk TCR alpha and beta repertoires were sequenced longitudinally. Blood samples were taken at several timepoints before and after primary and secondary immunization, and bulk PBMC replicates and cell subsets were isolated. Study-level results and caveats: After the booster, most of the clones that had expanded following primary vaccination were detected again (around 97% of CD4 and 88% of CD8), which suggests that memory was broadly maintained. Because only two donors were included in the study, the extent to which the findings can be generalized is limited. Computational filtering was required because FACS-sorted repertoires could contain abundant contaminating clonotypes from the bulk population. A small fraction of clonotypes appeared in both the CD4 and CD8 compartments, likely as a result of convergent recombination. The secondary T-cell response was found to be weaker but faster than the primary response, with a peak reached on day 5 rather than on day 15.

The sample holds a few counts of this clonotype. The antigen this receptor binds is unknown. No base qualities exist here, and no much larger clone lies one base off it. The germline V gene specifies WSHSY as CDR1 and SAAADI as CDR2. Germline trimming amounts to 6 bases on V and 3 bases on J, with 12 as the count of junction bases outside the gene matches. The CDR3 holds 18 amino acids from the cysteine to the phenylalanine. Kept here is only the CDR3 DNA, which spans 54 bases and is read in frame from base 1. The sequencer was an Illumina NovaSeq 6000. TCR cDNA was synthesized by 5'RACE template switching, through which a universal primer site and unique molecular identifiers were introduced. Priming for cDNA synthesis came from both the TCR alpha and TCR beta constant segments. Two PCR steps were used to amplify libraries, with sample barcodes and sequencing adapters being added in the second step. Sequencing of libraries was performed on Illumina HiSeq 2500 (2x100 bp) or NovaSeq (2x150 bp). The paper's processing steps were these. Demultiplexing of reads and collapsing into UMI consensus sequences were performed with MIGEC, and V(D)J alignment was carried out with MiXCR. Vaccine-responding clonotypes were identified with edgeR using replicate PBMC samples, with FDR below 0.01 and a log2 fold change above 5 up to day 15 being required. Each bulk clonotype received a CD4 or CD8 identity based on whether the sequenced CD4 or CD8 repertoire contained that clonotype at higher abundance. The public reads were reprocessed in TCRdb via fastp at Q25 and MiXCR, keeping in-frame beta chains. Entries are consolidated by CDR3 protein sequence, retaining the most common genes and DNA. For this entry, the V and J calls and clone size follow TCRdb and not the study's own pipeline. This sample holds around 320,000 distinct CDR3 sequences; roughly a tenth were observed only once. The ten largest clones capture under 4% of the sample.

Sample treatment or condition, as interpreted from the label and publication: live attenuated yellow fever vaccine strain. PBMCs were isolated from peripheral blood using a standard Ficoll-Paque protocol. Dynabeads CD4 and CD8 positive selection kits were used to isolate the CD4 and CD8 T-cell fractions. RNA was extracted with TriZol from bulk PBMCs, CD4 and CD8 fractions, and dextramer-positive and dextramer-negative fractions. The TCR sequence derives from a man between 18 and 35 years old who received the YFV17D yellow fever vaccine. This receptor chain uses TRBV10-2 and TRBJ1-3; 12 bases in between match TRBD1. This material consisted of CD4+ T cells sorted from PBMCs, taken 45 days after the yellow fever booster vaccination. The nucleotide sequence reads as follows: TGCGCCAGCAGGTCCGGGACAGGGGGCCTCTCGGGTGGAAACACCATATATTTT. Its protein reads: CASRSGTGGLSGGNTIYF.